Following are 9 T cell receptor beta chains from one sample sequenced in a study of patients and donors after allogeneic stem cell transplantation. TCRdb reprocessed the RT-PCR reads via MiXCR and lists one record per CDR3 protein. The sample lists approximately 430,000 distinct CDR3 sequences; 15% to 20% were seen once. Sequencing was done on a sample of blood, either unsorted or a sorted T cell fraction (not recorded which). These receptors were taken from a human donor who was either an allogeneic HSCT recipient or a stem cell or donor lymphocyte infusion donor (not recorded which). It is not recorded whose cells these are; they may come from a transplant donor.

This clonotype was recorded a few times. The V gene is TRBV4-1, the J gene TRBJ2-3; D remains unclear. V lost 0 bases and J lost 2, with 9 bases in between. The CDR3 covers 15 residues. CDR1 is MGHRA, CDR2 YSYEKL, per germline. Here the CDR3 reads CASSQDLGNTDTQYF. CDR3 in DNA: TGCGCCAGCAGCCAAGATCTGGGCAACACAGATACGCAGTATTTT.

This clonotype was seen many times. The chain links TRBV29-1 to TRBJ2-7; 7 positions agree with TRBD2. The CDR3 spans 14 residues. V lost 8 bases to trimming and J lost 2 bases; unmatched junction nucleotides: 12. CDR1 and CDR2 from the germline V gene are SQVTM and ANQGSEA. Here the CDR3 reads CSPDWRGFPYEQYF. CDR3 in DNA: TGCAGCCCCGATTGGCGGGGGTTCCCCTACGAGCAGTACTTC.

This chain joins TRBV11-3 and TRBJ1-1; D is perhaps TRBD1 (6 bases). The length of the CDR3 is 16 residues. V shed 5 bases and J shed 0 bases, with 16 bases lying between them. Per the germline V gene, CDR1 is SGHNT and CDR2 is YENEEA. Here the CDR3 reads CASSHLQGTMNTEAFF. CDR3 nucleotides: TGTGCCAGCAGCCACCTGCAGGGGACGATGAACACTGAAGCTTTCTTT. Full variable domain (outside the CDR3, taken from reference TRBV11-3 and TRBJ1-1): EAGVVQSPRYKIIEKKQPVAFWCNPISGHNTLYWYLQNLGQGPELLIRYENEEAVDDSQLPKDRFSAERLKGVDSTLKIQPAELGDSAVYLCASSHLQGTMNTEAFFGQGTRLTVV.

The CDR3: CSVEEDSNYEQYF. The CDR3 DNA reads TGCAGCGTTGAAGAGGACTCTAATTACGAGCAGTACTTC. V gene TRBV29-1 combines with J gene TRBJ2-7, with D possibly matching TRBD2 (5 bases). Germline V gene sequence: CDR1 SQVTM, CDR2 ANQGSEA. V gave up 0 bases and J gave up 4 bases, with 10 bases separating them. CDR3 length: 13 residues.

This chain joins TRBV5-1 and TRBJ1-2, with no clear D. CDR1 is SGHRS, CDR2 YFSETQ, per germline. This CDR3 has 14 residues. Trimming pared 4 bases from V and 1 base from J, leaving 11 bases between. The DNA of the CDR3 is TGCGCCAGCAGCCTGGTTACCTTTAACTATGGCTACACCTTC. Translation gives CASSLVTFNYGYTF.

Of note for this clonotype: At one end the junction does not follow the germline gene, possibly because of a read error. The V and J genes are TRBV3-1 and TRBJ1-5; D not certain. The length of the CDR3 is 12 residues. The germline CDR1 and CDR2 sequences are LGHDT and YNNKEL (reference sequence). The CDR3 region has the DNA TGTGCCAGCGGCCACACCGGCCAGCCCCAGCATTTT. Amino acids: CASGHTGQPQHF.

The chain couples TRBV14 to TRBJ1-4; no clear D. Germline V CDR1 and CDR2: SGHDN, FVKESK. Between the trimmed V and J ends, which lost 1 base and 7 bases, there was a span of 1 base. This CDR3 spans 11 amino acids. The CDR3 bases are TGTGCCAGCAGCCAAGCTGAAAAACTGTTTTTT. It yields the protein CASSQAEKLFF.

The chain joins TRBV4-1 to TRBJ2-3, with 12 bases identical to TRBD2. The ends lost 2 bases at V and 0 bases at J; junction bases unmatched: 12. Germline assignment: CDR1 MGHRA and CDR2 YSYEKL. The CDR3 loop spans 20 amino acids. CDR3 residues: CASSQLPGLAGVTSTDTQYF. The CDR3 DNA is TGCGCCAGCAGCCAACTTCCGGGACTAGCGGGTGTTACTAGCACAGATACGCAGTATTTT.

The chain is built from TRBV20-1 and TRBJ2-5; D unclear. Germline V gene lookup returns CDR1 DFQATT and CDR2 SNEGSKA (reference sequence). This CDR3 region has 13 residues. The V end was cut by 0 bases, the J end by 1 base, with 6 bases between. The CDR3 reads CSARDRLQETQYF. The CDR3 DNA sequence: TGCAGTGCTAGAGATCGGCTCCAAGAGACCCAGTACTTC.